The present entry profiles one T cell receptor (beta chain) with its context. This entry comes from a study of blood T cell repertoires in COVID-19. Germline V gene data show CDR1 as WNHNN and CDR2 as SYGVQD (reference sequence). The length of the CDR3 is 18 residues. The V end lost 6 bases, the J end lost 7 bases, and 28 bases lay between the germline ends. Clones were read by immunoSEQ multiplex PCR, and TCRdb kept only the in-frame ones, dropping some. Altogether approximately 290,000 clones are present, more than 65% being singletons, with the ten largest covering around 16%. The rearrangement uses TRBV10-1 and TRBJ1-5, with a tentative D call TRBD1 (6 bases). The sample consisted of peripheral blood. The sequence was collected from a person aged 65 to 79 with COVID-19, enrolled during active disease. This CDR3 is CASRAYPPHRALGQPQHF. Written as DNA, the CDR3 is TGCGCCAGCAGAGCCTACCCCCCACACAGGGCTCTAGGCCAGCCCCAGCATTTT.